Below, 27 T cell receptor beta chains from the same sample are listed, as sequenced in a study of monozygotic twins with inflammatory bowel disease. TCRdb re-called the 5' RACE reads; one entry per CDR3 protein, DNA not given. The sample has about 450,000 distinct CDR3 sequences. Sequenced: blood. The receptors shown here come from a human donor with ulcerative colitis or Crohn's disease, or a healthy co-twin of an affected twin (not recorded which).

J is TRBJ2-7 and V is TRBV7-2; TCRdb selects TRBD2, and the lack of DNA leaves this call unchecked. CDR3 length: 15 amino acids. Germline V gives CDR1 SGHTA, CDR2 FQGNSA. This chain's CDR3 is CASSSNVGGSTGQYF.

The CDR3 reads CASSLVDENEQFF. This chain connects TRBV5-4 to TRBJ2-1. The CDR3 is made up of 13 amino acids. Looked up from germline, CDR1 is SGHNT and CDR2 is YYREEE (reference sequence).

The V and J genes are TRBV7-8 and TRBJ1-5. The CDR3 loop spans 16 amino acids. Germline loops: CDR1 SGHVS, CDR2 FQNEAQ. CDR3 residues: CASSFVAGLSNQPQHF.

The chain employs TRBV7-8 and TRBJ1-4. Germline V gene data show CDR1 as SGHVS and CDR2 as FQNEAQ. There are 17 residues in the CDR3. The CDR3 region is CASSLDRQSIANEKLFF.

The chain uses TRBV29-1 and TRBJ1-1; the TRBD1 assignment by TCRdb is unverifiable without DNA. This CDR3 comprises 13 residues. The germline CDR1 and CDR2 sequences are SQVTM and ANQGSEA. CDR3 sequence: CSVQGLLNTEAFF.

The chain recombines TRBV11-2 with TRBJ2-4. This CDR3 has 12 amino acids. Germline CDR1 and CDR2: SGHAT and FQNNGV. Here the CDR3 reads CASSLGVGIQYF.

This chain links TRBV20-1 with TRBJ2-3; TCRdb picks TRBD1, but there is no DNA to check that call. The CDR3 extends over 12 amino acids. Germline lookup yields CDR1 DFQATT and CDR2 SNEGSKA (reference sequence). CDR3 region: CSAREGADTQYF.

V usage is TRBV19 and J usage is TRBJ2-2; TCRdb gives TRBD1 as the D gene, but with no DNA this cannot be confirmed. The germline CDR1 and CDR2 sequences are LNHDA and SQIVND (reference sequence). This CDR3 contains 13 residues. Here the CDR3 reads CASTGVRAGELFF.

The chain uses TRBV9 and TRBJ2-3; checking the TCRdb D call of TRBD2 is not possible without DNA. CDR1 and CDR2 (germline): SGDLS, YYNGEE. The CDR3 is 15 residues long. CDR3 residues: CASGLSGGSTDTQYF. Using reference TRBV9 and TRBJ2-3 for the parts outside the CDR3, the full variable domain is DSGVTQTPKHLITATGQRVTLRCSPRSGDLSVYWYQQSLDQGLQFLIQYYNGEERAKGNILERFSAQQFPDLHSELNLSSLELGDSALYFCASGLSGGSTDTQYFGPGTRLTVL.

V gene TRBV10-3 combines with J gene TRBJ1-4; the D gene TCRdb calls, TRBD1, cannot be checked with no DNA. This CDR3 region has 14 residues. Germline V gene sequence: CDR1 ENHRY, CDR2 SYGVKD. This CDR3 is CAISERGTGKELFF.

The chain has TRBV7-7 and TRBJ2-5; the TRBD1 assignment by TCRdb is unverifiable without DNA. This CDR3 is 16 amino acids long. Germline V gene lookup returns CDR1 SSHAT and CDR2 FNYEAQ (reference sequence). CDR3 amino acids: CASSLGIDGRVETQYF.

The chain employs TRBV4-1 and TRBJ1-1. CDR1 is MGHRA and CDR2 is YSYEKL in the germline V gene. This CDR3 comprises 14 residues. The chain's CDR3 is CASSQDLGNTEAFF.

This chain joins TRBV20-1 and TRBJ1-2; TCRdb's D call, TRBD1, is unchecked because there is no DNA. The CDR3 extends over 15 amino acids. Germline V lookup: CDR1 DFQATT, CDR2 SNEGSKA (reference sequence). CDR3 residues: CSAKKTGQGGYGYTF.

The rearrangement uses TRBV12-3 or TRBV12-4 and TRBJ1-4. The length of the CDR3 is 14 residues. The CDR3 loop reads CASRLDATNEKLFF.

The chain recombines TRBV6-6 with TRBJ2-7; the TCRdb call, TRBD2, lacks DNA for checking. There are 13 residues in the CDR3. Germline CDR1 reads MNHNY; CDR2 reads SVGAGI (reference sequence). CDR3 protein: CASSWGPTYEQYF.

The V gene is TRBV6-2 or TRBV6-3, the J gene TRBJ1-1; checking the TCRdb D call of TRBD1 is not possible without DNA. Germline V gene data show CDR1 as MNHEY and CDR2 as SVGEGT. The CDR3 consists of 17 residues. This CDR3 is CASSYSTSDSLNTEAFF.

The rearrangement uses TRBV5-1 and TRBJ2-7; TCRdb names TRBD1, which stays unverified in the absence of DNA. CDR3 length: 14 amino acids. Germline V gives CDR1 SGHRS, CDR2 YFSETQ. CDR3 sequence: CASSANMGGYEQYF. Supplemented by reference TRBV5-1 and TRBJ2-7, the full variable domain reads KAGVTQTPRYLIKTRGQQVTLSCSPISGHRSVSWYQQTPGQGLQFLFEYFSETQRNKGNFPGRFSGRQFSNSRSEMNVSTLELGDSALYLCASSANMGGYEQYFGPGTRLTVT.

This chain links TRBV6-1 with TRBJ2-1; TCRdb calls TRBD2, which cannot be checked without DNA. Germline V CDR1 and CDR2: MNHNS, SASEGT. The CDR3 length is 14 residues. The chain's CDR3 is CASRKLSGGNEQFF.

V usage is TRBV5-8 and J usage is TRBJ2-7; TCRdb selects TRBD1, and the lack of DNA leaves this call unchecked. The CDR3 length is 17 residues. Germline lookup yields CDR1 SGHTS and CDR2 YDEGEE. CDR3 amino acids: CASSLQYSGTGSYEQYF.

The V gene is TRBV4-1, the J gene TRBJ2-3; the TRBD2 assignment by TCRdb is unverifiable without DNA. Germline V gene lookup returns CDR1 MGHRA and CDR2 YSYEKL. This CDR3 comprises 15 residues. The CDR3 sequence is CASSFTGASTDTQYF.

This sequence joins TRBV29-1 and TRBJ1-2. The length of the CDR3 is 13 residues. Germline V CDR1 and CDR2: SQVTM, ANQGSEA. The CDR3 spells CSVESRAEYGYTF.

The V call is TRBV20-1, the J call TRBJ1-1. The CDR3 is 11 amino acids. CDR1 DFQATT and CDR2 SNEGSKA come from the germline V gene (reference sequence). The CDR3 is CSARGGSEAFF.

The chain combines TRBV15 with TRBJ2-7; the TRBD1 assignment by TCRdb is unverifiable without DNA. The CDR3 contains 17 residues. Germline CDR1 LNHNV, CDR2 YYDKDF (reference sequence). The CDR3 is CATSAYVQERTPYEQYF.

This CDR3 is CASSETASTDTQYF. The rearrangement uses TRBV18 and TRBJ2-3. Per germline, CDR1 KGHSH and CDR2 LQKENI. This CDR3 contains 14 residues.

The chain has TRBV20-1 and TRBJ1-2; TCRdb lists TRBD1, though no DNA is available to test this call. This CDR3 has 15 amino acids. The germline gives CDR1 DFQATT, CDR2 SNEGSKA (reference sequence). CDR3 amino acids: CSARDKGRDRDGYTF.

The rearrangement joins TRBV12-3 or TRBV12-4 to TRBJ2-3; TCRdb reports TRBD1, a call that lacks DNA to check it against. The CDR3 has 14 residues. CDR3: CASSPDRGTDTQYF.

The chain recombines TRBV12-3 or TRBV12-4 with TRBJ2-3; TCRdb returns TRBD2, unconfirmable since there is no DNA. The CDR3 sequence is 15 residues long. CDR3 amino acids: CASRPTGTSADTQYF.